This record concerns one TCR beta chain sequence. The data were obtained in a study of blood T cell repertoires in COVID-19. Study as a whole: Material from acute and convalescent COVID-19 was sourced from the United States, Italy and Spain.

Original processing notes: Quantification of nucleated cells was approximated via reference gene primer amplification. TCRdb keeps only in-frame clones here, not all; method: immunoSEQ multiplex PCR. V, J and clone size derive from that table, while D and trimming were established from the DNA sequence. The table has some 180,000 clones, approximately 82% seen once. The length of the CDR3 is 17 residues. CDR1 and CDR2 from the germline V gene are SGHRS and YFSETQ. After removal of 1 base from V and 6 bases from J, the junction contained 13 bases not matched to a gene. Sample: peripheral blood. The origin of this receptor is a woman between 65 and 79 years old who had recovered from COVID-19. This rearrangement joins TRBV5-1 to TRBJ2-1, with 7 bases fitting TRBD1. The CDR3 here is CASSLLTGISLINEQFF. The CDR3 DNA is TGCGCCAGCAGCTTGTTGACAGGGATTTCCTTAATCAATGAGCAGTTCTTC.